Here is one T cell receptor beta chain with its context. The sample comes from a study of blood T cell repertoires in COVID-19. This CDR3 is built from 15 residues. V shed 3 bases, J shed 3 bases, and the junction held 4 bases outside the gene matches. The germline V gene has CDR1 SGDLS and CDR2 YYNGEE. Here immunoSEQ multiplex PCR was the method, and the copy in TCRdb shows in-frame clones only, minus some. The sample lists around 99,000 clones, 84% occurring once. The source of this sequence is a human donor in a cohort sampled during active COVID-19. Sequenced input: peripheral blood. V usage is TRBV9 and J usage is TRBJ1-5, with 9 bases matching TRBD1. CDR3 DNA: TGTGCCAGCAGCGCGGGACAGGGTATCAATCAGCCCCAGCATTTT. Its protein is CASSAGQGINQPQHF.